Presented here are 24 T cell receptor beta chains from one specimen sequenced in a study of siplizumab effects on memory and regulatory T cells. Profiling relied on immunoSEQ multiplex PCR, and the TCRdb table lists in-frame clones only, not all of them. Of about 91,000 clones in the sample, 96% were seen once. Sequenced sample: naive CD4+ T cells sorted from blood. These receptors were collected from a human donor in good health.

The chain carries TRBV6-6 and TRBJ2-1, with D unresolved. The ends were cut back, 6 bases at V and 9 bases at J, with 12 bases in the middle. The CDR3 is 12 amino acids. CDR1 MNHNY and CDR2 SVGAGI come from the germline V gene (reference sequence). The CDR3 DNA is TGTGCCAGCAGCCACCTTTCGGCTGAGCAGTTCTTC. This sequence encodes CASSHLSAEQFF.

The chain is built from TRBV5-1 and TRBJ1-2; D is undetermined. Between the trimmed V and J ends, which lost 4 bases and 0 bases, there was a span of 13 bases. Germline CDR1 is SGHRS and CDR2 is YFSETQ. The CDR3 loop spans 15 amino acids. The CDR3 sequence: CASSPGTSANYGYTF. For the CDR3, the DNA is TGCGCCAGCAGCCCGGGAACCTCAGCTAACTATGGCTACACCTTC.

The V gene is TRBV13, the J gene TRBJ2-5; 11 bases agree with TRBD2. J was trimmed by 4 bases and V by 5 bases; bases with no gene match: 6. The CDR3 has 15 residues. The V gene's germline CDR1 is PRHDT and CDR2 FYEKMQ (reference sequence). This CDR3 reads CASSRTSGFSETQYF. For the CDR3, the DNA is TGTGCCAGCAGCCGGACTAGCGGGTTTTCAGAGACCCAGTACTTC.

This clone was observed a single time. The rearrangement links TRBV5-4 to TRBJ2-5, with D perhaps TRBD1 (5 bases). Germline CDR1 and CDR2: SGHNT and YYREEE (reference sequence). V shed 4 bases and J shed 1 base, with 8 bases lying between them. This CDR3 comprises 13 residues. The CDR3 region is CASSPGIQETQYF. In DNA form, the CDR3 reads TGTGCCAGCAGCCCAGGGATCCAAGAGACCCAGTACTTC.

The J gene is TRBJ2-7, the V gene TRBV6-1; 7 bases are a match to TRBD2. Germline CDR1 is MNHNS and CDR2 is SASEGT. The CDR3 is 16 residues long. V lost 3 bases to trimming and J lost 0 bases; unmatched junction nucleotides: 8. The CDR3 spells CASSDKSAGSSYEQYF. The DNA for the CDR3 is TGTGCCAGCAGTGATAAGTCAGCGGGGAGCTCCTACGAGCAGTACTTC.

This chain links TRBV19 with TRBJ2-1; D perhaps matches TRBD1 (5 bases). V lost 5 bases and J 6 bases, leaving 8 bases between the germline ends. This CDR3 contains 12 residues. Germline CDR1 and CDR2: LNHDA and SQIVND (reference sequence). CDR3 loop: CASSPGPNEQFF. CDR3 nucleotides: TGTGCCAGTAGTCCAGGGCCCAATGAGCAGTTCTTC.

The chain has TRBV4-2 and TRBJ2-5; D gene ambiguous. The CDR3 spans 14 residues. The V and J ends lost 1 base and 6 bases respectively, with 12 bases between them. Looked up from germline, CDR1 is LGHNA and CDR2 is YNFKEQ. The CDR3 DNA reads TGTGCCAGCAGCCAAGGGTGGCGTACACAGACCCAGTACTTC. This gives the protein CASSQGWRTQTQYF.

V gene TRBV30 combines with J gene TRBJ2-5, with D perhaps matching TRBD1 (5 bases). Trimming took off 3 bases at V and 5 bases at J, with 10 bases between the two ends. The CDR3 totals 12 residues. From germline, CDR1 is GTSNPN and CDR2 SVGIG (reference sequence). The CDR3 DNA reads TGTGCCTGGAGGGGGCTAGTGGAGACCCAGTACTTC. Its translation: CAWRGLVETQYF.

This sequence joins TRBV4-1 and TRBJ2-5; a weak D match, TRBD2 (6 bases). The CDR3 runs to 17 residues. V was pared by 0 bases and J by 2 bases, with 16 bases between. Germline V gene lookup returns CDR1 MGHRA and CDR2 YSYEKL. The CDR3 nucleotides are TGCGCCAGCAGCCAAGACGGTCGGGGGTTCCGACAAGAGACCCAGTACTTC. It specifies CASSQDGRGFRQETQYF.

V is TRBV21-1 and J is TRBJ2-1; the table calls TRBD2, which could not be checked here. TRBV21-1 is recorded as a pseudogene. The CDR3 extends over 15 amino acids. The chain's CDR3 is CASSTSIDGYNEQFF. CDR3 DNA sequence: TGTGCCAGCAGCACTTCAATAGACGGGTACAATGAGCAGTTCTTC.

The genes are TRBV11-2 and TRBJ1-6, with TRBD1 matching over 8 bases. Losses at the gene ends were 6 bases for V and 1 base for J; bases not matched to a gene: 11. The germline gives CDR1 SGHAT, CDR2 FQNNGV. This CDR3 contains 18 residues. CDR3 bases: TGTGCCAGCAGGTCAACAGGGGGGGGATCATCCTATAATTCACCCCTCCACTTT. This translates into CASRSTGGGSSYNSPLHF.

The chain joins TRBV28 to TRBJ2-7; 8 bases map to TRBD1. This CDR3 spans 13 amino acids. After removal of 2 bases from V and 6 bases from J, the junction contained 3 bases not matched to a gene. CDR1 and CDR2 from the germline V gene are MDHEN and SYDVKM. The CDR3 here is CASSLNRGAEQYF. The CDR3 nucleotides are TGTGCCAGCAGTTTAAACAGGGGGGCCGAGCAGTACTTC.

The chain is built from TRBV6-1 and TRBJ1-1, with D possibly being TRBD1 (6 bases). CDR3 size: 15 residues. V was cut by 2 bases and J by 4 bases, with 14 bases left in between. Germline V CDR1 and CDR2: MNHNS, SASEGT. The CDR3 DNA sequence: TGTGCCAGCAGTGAATTGGCAGGGGTCACCACTGAAGCTTTCTTT. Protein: CASSELAGVTTEAFF.

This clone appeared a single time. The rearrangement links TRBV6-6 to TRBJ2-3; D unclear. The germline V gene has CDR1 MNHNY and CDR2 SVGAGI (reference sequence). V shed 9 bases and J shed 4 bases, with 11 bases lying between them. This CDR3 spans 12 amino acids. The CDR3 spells CASGPRADTQYF. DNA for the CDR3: TGTGCCAGTGGACCTAGGGCAGATACGCAGTATTTT.

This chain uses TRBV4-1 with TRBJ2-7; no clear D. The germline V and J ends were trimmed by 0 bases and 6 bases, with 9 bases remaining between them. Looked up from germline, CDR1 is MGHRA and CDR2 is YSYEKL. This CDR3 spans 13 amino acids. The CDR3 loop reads CASSQDHQSEQYF. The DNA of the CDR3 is TGCGCCAGCAGCCAAGATCACCAAAGCGAGCAGTACTTC.

The CDR3 region is CASSFFTSGGSNEQFF. CDR3 bases: TGTGCCAGCAGCTTTTTTACTAGCGGGGGTAGCAATGAGCAGTTCTTC. The chain employs TRBV7-3 and TRBJ2-1; TRBD2 aligns across 11 bases. The trim removed 3 bases at V and 6 bases at J, leaving 7 bases unmatched. The CDR3 runs 16 residues. Germline values: CDR1 SGHTA, CDR2 FQGTGA.

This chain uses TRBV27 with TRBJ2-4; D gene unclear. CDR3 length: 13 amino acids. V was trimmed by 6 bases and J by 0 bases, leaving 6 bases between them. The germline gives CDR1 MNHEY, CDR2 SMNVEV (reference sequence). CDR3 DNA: TGTGCCAGCAGCCCACTAGCCAAAAACATTCAGTACTTC. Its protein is CASSPLAKNIQYF.

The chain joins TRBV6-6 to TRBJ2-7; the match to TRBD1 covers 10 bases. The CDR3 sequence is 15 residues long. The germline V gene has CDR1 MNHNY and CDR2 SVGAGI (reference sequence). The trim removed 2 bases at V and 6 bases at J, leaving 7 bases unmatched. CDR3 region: CASSYLGQGTLEQYF. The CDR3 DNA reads TGTGCCAGCAGTTACCTGGGACAGGGGACCCTCGAGCAGTACTTC.

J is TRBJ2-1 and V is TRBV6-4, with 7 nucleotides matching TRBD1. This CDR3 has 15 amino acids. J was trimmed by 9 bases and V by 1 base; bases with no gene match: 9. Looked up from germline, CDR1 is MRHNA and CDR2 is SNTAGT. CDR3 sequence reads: CASSDFRGGPGEQFF. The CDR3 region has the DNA TGTGCCAGCAGTGACTTTAGAGGGGGCCCCGGTGAGCAGTTCTTC.

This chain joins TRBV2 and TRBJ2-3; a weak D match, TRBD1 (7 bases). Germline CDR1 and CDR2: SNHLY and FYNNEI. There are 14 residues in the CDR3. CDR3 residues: CAEGAGTSTDTQYF. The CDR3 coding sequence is TGTGCAGAGGGGGCGGGGACTAGCACAGATACGCAGTATTTT.

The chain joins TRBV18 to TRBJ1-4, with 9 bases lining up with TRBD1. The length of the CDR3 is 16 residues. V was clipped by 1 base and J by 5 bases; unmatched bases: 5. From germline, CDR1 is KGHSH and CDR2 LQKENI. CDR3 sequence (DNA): TGTGCCAGCTCACCACTAACCGGGACAGGGAATGAAAAACTGTTTTTT. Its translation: CASSPLTGTGNEKLFF.

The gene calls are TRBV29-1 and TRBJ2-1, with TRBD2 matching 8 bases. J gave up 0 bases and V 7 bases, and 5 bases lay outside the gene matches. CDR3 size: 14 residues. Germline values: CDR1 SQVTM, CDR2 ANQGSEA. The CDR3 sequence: CSAEAGASYNEQFF. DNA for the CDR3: TGCAGCGCCGAAGCGGGGGCCTCCTACAATGAGCAGTTCTTC.

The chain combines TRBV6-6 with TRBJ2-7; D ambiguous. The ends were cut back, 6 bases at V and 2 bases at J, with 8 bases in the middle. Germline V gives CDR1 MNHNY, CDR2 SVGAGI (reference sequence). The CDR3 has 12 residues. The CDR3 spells CASRDRTYEQYF. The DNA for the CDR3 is TGTGCCAGCAGAGACCGGACCTACGAGCAGTACTTC.

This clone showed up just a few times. The CDR3 loop is CASSERGDGYTF. CDR3 sequence (DNA): TGTGCCAGCAGTGAGCGAGGGGATGGCTACACCTTC. This chain connects TRBV25-1 to TRBJ1-2; D might be TRBD1 (5 bases). The germline gives CDR1 MGHDK, CDR2 SYGVNS. There are 12 residues in the CDR3. Between the trimmed V and J ends, which lost 3 bases and 6 bases, there was a span of 8 bases.